The 12 T cell receptor beta chains given below trace back to one sample, sequenced in a study of T cell responses to AZD1222 COVID-19 vaccine. The data were produced by immunoSEQ multiplex PCR, yet TCRdb's version contains in-frame clones alone and is incomplete. The sample carries over 100,000 clones, about nine tenths recorded once. The input for sequencing was peripheral blood, taken on day 0 of AZD1222 vaccination. The receptors derive from an adult in good health.

The rearrangement links TRBV7-2 to TRBJ2-1; D is unclear. The V end lost 2 bases, the J end lost 7 bases, and 9 bases lay between the germline ends. In germline, CDR1 is SGHTA, CDR2 FQGNSA. This CDR3 region has 13 residues. The CDR3 protein is CASSLWNRNEQFF. In DNA, the CDR3 is TGTGCCAGCAGCTTATGGAACCGTAATGAGCAGTTCTTC.

This clone was detected only once. This CDR3 reads CASSQKTGLNTEAFF. The DNA of the CDR3 is TGCGCCAGCAGCCAAAAGACAGGGTTGAACACTGAAGCTTTCTTT. The V and J genes are TRBV4-1 and TRBJ1-1; the match to TRBD1 covers 7 bases. The V segment lost 2 bases and the J segment 0 bases; nucleotides outside the gene matches: 3. This CDR3 spans 15 amino acids. Germline CDR1 MGHRA, CDR2 YSYEKL.

The chain is built from TRBV27 and TRBJ2-1; 12 nucleotides match TRBD2. V shed 5 bases, J shed 10 bases, and the junction held 9 bases outside the gene matches. CDR3 length: 15 residues. The germline CDR1 and CDR2 sequences are MNHEY and SMNVEV (reference sequence). The CDR3 DNA is TGTGCCAGCAGTCTTCAGACTAGCGGGAGAGGCGAGCAGTTCTTC. As protein: CASSLQTSGRGEQFF.

The chain couples TRBV3-1 (or the pseudogene TRBV3-2) to TRBJ2-1; weak D call: TRBD2 (6 bases). The CDR3 is made up of 17 amino acids. Trimming pared 0 bases from V and 0 bases from J, leaving 12 bases between. Per germline, CDR1 LGHDT and CDR2 YNNKEL (reference sequence). The chain's CDR3 is CASSQDHGGSSYNEQFF. CDR3 sequence (DNA): TGTGCCAGCAGCCAAGATCACGGAGGGAGCTCCTACAATGAGCAGTTCTTC.

CDR3 nucleotide sequence: TGCGCCAGCAGCCATGGCGCTAGCGGGAGCTCCCAAGAGACCCAGTACTTC. Protein product: CASSHGASGSSQETQYF. The chain uses TRBV4-1 and TRBJ2-5, with 10 bases aligning to TRBD2. The trim removed 3 bases at V and 1 base at J, leaving 8 bases unmatched. The CDR3 is made up of 17 amino acids. CDR1 and CDR2 from the germline V gene are MGHRA and YSYEKL.

The genes are TRBV5-6 and TRBJ2-2; possibly TRBD2 for D (7 bases). The CDR3 sequence is 18 residues long. Trimming removed 4 bases at V and 2 bases at J, with 21 bases between. Germline V lookup: CDR1 SGHDT, CDR2 YYEEEE. The CDR3 is CASSPTLGGARNTGELFF. The CDR3 DNA reads TGTGCCAGCAGCCCGACACTTGGGGGGGCAAGAAACACCGGGGAGCTGTTTTTT.

The rearrangement joins TRBV27 to TRBJ1-6; 10 bases line up with TRBD1. V was clipped by 2 bases and J by 9 bases; unmatched bases: 10. This CDR3 spans 17 amino acids. Germline V gene lookup returns CDR1 MNHEY and CDR2 SMNVEV (reference sequence). CDR3 sequence: CASSLPPRTGGSSPLHF. The CDR3 region has the DNA TGTGCCAGCAGTTTACCTCCCCGGACAGGGGGGAGTTCACCCCTCCACTTT.

This chain connects TRBV5-1 to TRBJ1-5; weak D call: TRBD1 (5 bases). The CDR3 contains 15 residues. Trimming removed 0 bases at V and 0 bases at J, with 7 bases between. The V gene's germline CDR1 is SGHRS and CDR2 YFSETQ. The CDR3 region is CASSLGQFSNQPQHF. CDR3 bases: TGCGCCAGCAGCTTGGGACAGTTTAGCAATCAGCCCCAGCATTTT. The full variable domain, completed using reference TRBV5-1 and TRBJ1-5, is KAGVTQTPRYLIKTRGQQVTLSCSPISGHRSVSWYQQTPGQGLQFLFEYFSETQRNKGNFPGRFSGRQFSNSRSEMNVSTLELGDSALYLCASSLGQFSNQPQHFGDGTRLSIL.

This sequence joins TRBV5-1 and TRBJ1-5; a possible D gene is TRBD1 (5 bases). The V gene lost 0 bases and the J gene lost 1 base, with 8 bases spanning the gap. Germline lookup yields CDR1 SGHRS and CDR2 YFSETQ. This CDR3 spans 15 amino acids. The CDR3 DNA follows: TGCGCCAGCAGCTTGGCCGGGGGGAGCAATCAGCCCCAGCATTTT. Translation gives CASSLAGGSNQPQHF.

The rearrangement joins TRBV18 to TRBJ1-6; D perhaps matches TRBD1 (6 bases). There are 15 residues in the CDR3. The germline V gene has CDR1 KGHSH and CDR2 LQKENI. The V gene lost 0 bases and the J gene lost 5 bases, with 8 bases spanning the gap. DNA of the CDR3: TGTGCCAGCTCACCACCGTCAGGGGATAATTCACCCCTCCACTTT. Its protein product is CASSPPSGDNSPLHF.

This rearrangement joins TRBV9 to TRBJ1-1; D not resolved. CDR1 is SGDLS, CDR2 YYNGEE, per germline. Trimming pared 0 bases from V and 1 base from J, leaving 7 bases between. The CDR3 is made up of 14 amino acids. DNA of the CDR3: TGTGCCAGCAGCGTAGTGGTCGGGAACACTGAAGCTTTCTTT. This gives the protein CASSVVVGNTEAFF.

This chain joins TRBV18 and TRBJ2-1; D ambiguous. Germline V lookup: CDR1 KGHSH, CDR2 LQKENI. The CDR3 contains 14 residues. V lost 2 bases to trimming and J lost 9 bases, with 14 bases between them. The chain's CDR3 is CASSPIPSSGEQFF. DNA for the CDR3: TGTGCCAGCTCACCAATACCCAGCTCGGGTGAGCAGTTCTTC. Full variable domain (rest looked up from reference TRBV18 and TRBJ2-1): NAGVMQNPRHLVRRRGQEARLRCSPMKGHSHVYWYRQLPEEGLKFMVYLQKENIIDESGMPKERFSAEFPKEGPSILRIQQVVRGDSAAYFCASSPIPSSGEQFFGPGTRLTVL.